The rows below give T cell receptor beta chains drawn from one sample of a study of shared clonotypes between healthy human individuals. Measured with immunoSEQ multiplex PCR; TCRdb has only the in-frame clones, and not every one. The repertoire holds under 2.5 million clones, with approximately 90% as singletons. Material for sequencing was naive CD4+ T cells from PBMCs. These receptors all come from a young man in good health. Some clones in this sample may be carry-over from other donors' samples. CDR3s include the opening cysteine and the closing phenylalanine or tryptophan.

TRBV2	TRBJ2-7	CASSWWLGSREQYF
TRBV10-1	TRBJ2-5	CASSGLAGPVETQYF
TRBV11-3	TRBJ2-2	CASSLGGPTGELFF
TRBV11-2	TRBJ2-1	CASSPLWTSSYNEQFF
TRBV7-9	TRBJ1-1	CASSWNQHPNTEAFF
TRBV27	TRBJ2-5	CASSTYKDGGQETQYF
TRBV14	TRBJ2-1	CASSQVRDEQFF
TRBV11-3	TRBJ2-1	CASSLGPDNEQFF
TRBV28	TRBJ2-3	CASSGAGGADTQYF
TRBV7-8	TRBJ1-2	CASSPGGGSYGYTF
TRBV28	TRBJ1-4	CASSTTTGGIEKLFF
TRBV4-1	TRBJ2-3	CASSQDAPSGDSTDTQYF
TRBV9	TRBJ2-1	CASSQGLAGLEQFF
TRBV28	TRBJ1-5	CASSLTRGGFNQPQHF
TRBV27	TRBJ2-1	CASRSGGSSYNEQFF
TRBV7-2	TRBJ2-5	CASSLSFSETQYF
TRBV4-3	TRBJ1-4	CASSQEVGTSAGGANEKLFF
TRBV30	TRBJ1-6	CAWSVLAGSQDSPLHF